This is a list of T cell receptor beta chains from one sample in a study of shared clonotypes between healthy human individuals. The method was immunoSEQ multiplex PCR; TCRdb's version includes in-frame clones alone and lacks a portion of them. The table has about 2.1 million clones, 85% to 95% seen once. The specimen sequenced was naive CD8+ T cells from PBMCs. These receptors all come from a man younger than 30 in good health. Some clones in this sample may be carry-over from other donors' samples. Each CDR3 is given with its conserved first and last residue.

v_gene	j_gene	CDR3aa
TRBV19	TRBJ2-3	CASSRTGTMDTQYF
TRBV27	TRBJ2-1	CARWKDRDTPGQFF
TRBV18	TRBJ2-1	CASSPLTSGDTNEQFF
TRBV19	TRBJ2-7	CASSIGTTYEQYF
TRBV18	TRBJ2-1	CASSIARAGTHSEQFF
TRBV13	TRBJ1-2	CASSLGGQNYGYTF
TRBV27	TRBJ1-5	CASSLGQGTQPQHF
TRBV7-8	TRBJ1-3	CASSPAFPSGNTIYF
TRBV10-3	TRBJ1-2	CAISEEDRGHGYTF
TRBV29-1	TRBJ1-2	CSVVRLGQGVIYTF
TRBV5-1	TRBJ1-2	CASSSGQGPYGYTF
TRBV5-1	TRBJ2-2	CASSWEGPGELFF
TRBV29-1	TRBJ2-7	CSVVPGTAYEQYF
TRBV27	TRBJ2-1	CASSSLDRGPGLFF
TRBV28	TRBJ2-7	CASSGAGELRSYEQYF
TRBV29-1	TRBJ2-7	CSVVFWSSGSGEGNEQYF
TRBV7-6	TRBJ2-1	CASSLGGMDPEQFF
TRBV27	TRBJ2-1	CASSLTGTSGRAAYNEQFF
TRBV15	TRBJ2-2	CATSRDAPREGPGGELFF
TRBV10-3	TRBJ2-1	CAISGTAGGEQFF
TRBV7-9	TRBJ1-5	CASSRAGGNQPQHF
TRBV25-1	TRBJ2-7	CASSWVAGAEQYF
TRBV4-3	TRBJ2-2	CASSQERHTGELFF
TRBV27	TRBJ2-1	CASSGGQVPYNEQFF
TRBV19	TRBJ1-5	CASSRDREGDQPQHF
TRBV28	TRBJ2-2	CASTPHGANTGELFF
TRBV11-2	TRBJ2-5	CASSLGPGAQETQYF
TRBV19	TRBJ1-2	CASSIVDRQSYGYTF
TRBV7-6	TRBJ1-4	CASSPGGGDPGEKLFF
TRBV6-4	TRBJ2-7	CASSDRGREDSYEQYF
TRBV5-1	TRBJ2-7	CASKKQGLSYEQYF
TRBV19	TRBJ2-7	CASSGAYEQYF
TRBV27	TRBJ2-7	CASRQGAREQYF
TRBV7-8	TRBJ2-7	CASRALRGVGEQYF
TRBV5-1	TRBJ2-2	CASSLAGGTGELFF
TRBV15	TRBJ1-1	CATSREFGGGKGAFF
TRBV4-1	TRBJ2-2	CASSQVIGTGELFF
TRBV12-5	TRBJ2-1	CASGLFPNEQFF
TRBV9	TRBJ2-1	CASSVVPSGSSDEQFF
TRBV11-1	TRBJ2-1	CASSLEGDNEQFF
TRBV28	TRBJ1-1	CASSLLLNTEAFF
TRBV20-1	TRBJ2-5	CSAQRDGTQYF
TRBV10-3	TRBJ1-5	CAISESNLTPGIYRNQPQHF
TRBV7-6	TRBJ2-2	CASSPFSNTGELFF
TRBV11-2	TRBJ2-2	CASSLGLAGAGELFF
TRBV27	TRBJ2-7	CASSSLLAGGPYEQYF
TRBV27	TRBJ2-2	CASSQHTGELFF
TRBV29-1	TRBJ1-2	CSVSQGGTNGYTF
TRBV27	TRBJ2-6	CASSLSWGAGANVLTF
TRBV25-1	TRBJ2-1	CASSDLEQFF
TRBV11-2	TRBJ2-1	CASSSREVGAYNEQFF
TRBV4-1	TRBJ2-5	CASSQVGMQTQYF
TRBV28	TRBJ2-7	CASSDRAPRVEYF
TRBV5-1	TRBJ1-1	CASSLARRSEAFF
TRBV7-8	TRBJ1-5	CASSLSGTAYSNQPQHF
TRBV6-4	TRBJ2-1	CASSDDPYNEQFF
TRBV27	TRBJ2-5	CASSLGTPTGAPRETQYF
TRBV6-1	TRBJ1-1	CASSELGMNTEAFF
TRBV4-1	TRBJ2-7	CASSQASRDPTYEQYF